The 3 T cell receptor beta chains listed next were all sequenced from one sample in a study of technical replicates of blood from several donors. Clones were sequenced by immunoSEQ multiplex PCR, and TCRdb holds only the in-frame ones, with some missing. The repertoire holds 44,000 or so clones, 92% seen once, with roughly 3.9% in the top ten. Material for sequencing was PBMCs. The receptors were sampled from a human donor in good health. Some clones in this sample may be carry-over from other donors' samples.

This chain connects TRBV6-1 to TRBJ2-7; maybe TRBD1 (8 bases). Germline-derived CDR1 and CDR2 are MNHNS and SASEGT. Trimming cost V 2 bases and J 1 base, with 15 bases left between them. The CDR3 is 16 residues long. DNA of the CDR3: TGTGCCAGCAGTGAATCAACAGGGGGGGGGTCCTACGAGCAGTACTTC. Translation gives CASSESTGGGSYEQYF.

The chain carries TRBV11-2 and TRBJ2-7, with D maybe TRBD2 (5 bases). The CDR3 consists of 14 residues. Trimming shortened V by 5 bases and J by 2 bases, and 13 bases separated the two germline ends. Germline V gives CDR1 SGHAT, CDR2 FQNNGV. As DNA, the CDR3 is TGTGCCAGCAGCGACACAAGGAGGACCTACGAGCAGTACTTC. Translation gives CASSDTRRTYEQYF.

The V and J genes are TRBV7-8 and TRBJ2-1; 7 bases map to TRBD2. The ends lost 2 bases at V and 8 bases at J; junction bases unmatched: 9. The CDR3 has 15 residues. Per germline, CDR1 SGHVS and CDR2 FQNEAQ. Here the CDR3 DNA reads TGTGCCAGCAGCTTATATCGGGAGGCCGGGGATGAGCAGTTCTTC. This sequence encodes CASSLYREAGDEQFF.